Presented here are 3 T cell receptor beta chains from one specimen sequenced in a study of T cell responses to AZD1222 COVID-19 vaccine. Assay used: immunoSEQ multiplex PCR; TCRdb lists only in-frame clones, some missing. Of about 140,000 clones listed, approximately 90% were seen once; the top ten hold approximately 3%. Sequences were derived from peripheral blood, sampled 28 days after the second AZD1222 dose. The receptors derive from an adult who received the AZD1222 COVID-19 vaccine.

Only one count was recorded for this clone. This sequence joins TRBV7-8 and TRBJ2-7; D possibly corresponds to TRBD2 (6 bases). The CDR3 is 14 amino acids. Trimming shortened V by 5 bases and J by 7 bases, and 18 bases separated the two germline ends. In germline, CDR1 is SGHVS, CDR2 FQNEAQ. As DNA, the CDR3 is TGTGCCAGCAGCGGGGCGGGGCCTACGAAAGAGCAGTACTTC. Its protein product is CASSGAGPTKEQYF.

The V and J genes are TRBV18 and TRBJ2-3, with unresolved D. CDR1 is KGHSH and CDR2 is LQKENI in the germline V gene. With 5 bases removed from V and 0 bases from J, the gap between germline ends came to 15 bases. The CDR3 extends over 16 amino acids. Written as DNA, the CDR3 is TGTGCCAGCTCATCGAAGAGCCGAACTAGCACAGATACGCAGTATTTT. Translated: CASSSKSRTSTDTQYF. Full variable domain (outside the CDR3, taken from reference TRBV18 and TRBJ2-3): NAGVMQNPRHLVRRRGQEARLRCSPMKGHSHVYWYRQLPEEGLKFMVYLQKENIIDESGMPKERFSAEFPKEGPSILRIQQVVRGDSAAYFCASSSKSRTSTDTQYFGPGTRLTVL.

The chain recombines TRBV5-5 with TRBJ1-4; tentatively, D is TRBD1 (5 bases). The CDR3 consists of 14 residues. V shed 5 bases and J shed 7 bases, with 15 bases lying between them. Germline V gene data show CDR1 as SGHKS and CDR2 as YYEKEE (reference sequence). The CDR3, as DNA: TGTGCCAGCAGTCAAGAATGGGACGTTGAAAAACTGTTTTTT. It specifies CASSQEWDVEKLFF.